These T cell receptor beta chains were read from a single sample in a study of T cells after somatic rescue of genetic block. The method was immunoSEQ multiplex PCR; TCRdb's version includes in-frame clones alone and lacks a portion of them. The sample includes about 67,000 clones, about 91% of them seen just once. Sequenced material: peripheral blood mononuclear cells (PBMCs). These receptors all stem from a man aged 35 to 55. The CDR3 runs from the conserved cysteine through the conserved F or W. A D gene is named only where the DNA matches it firmly. Clone size, where shown, is once, few, many, or a class for clones that have expanded.

size	V	D	J	CDR3	DNA
.	TRBV2	TRBD1	TRBJ1-5	CAGGQGGQPQHF	TGTGCCGGAGGACAGGGTGGTCAGCCCCAGCATTTT
.	TRBV2	.	TRBJ2-4	CASSENPAGGNIQYF	TGTGCCAGCAGTGAAAATCCAGCAGGGGGGAACATTCAGTACTTC
.	TRBV28	TRBD1	TRBJ2-1	CASNGYGTGPYNEQFF	TGTGCCAGCAATGGGTACGGGACAGGGCCGTACAATGAGCAGTTCTTC
.	TRBV5-1	.	TRBJ2-7	CASSLVAGANEQYF	TGCGCCAGCAGCTTGGTTGCGGGGGCGAACGAGCAGTACTTC
.	TRBV4-2	TRBD2	TRBJ2-3	CASSRLLAARTDTQYF	TGTGCCAGCAGCCGCCTACTAGCGGCCCGCACAGATACGCAGTATTTT
.	TRBV2	TRBD1	TRBJ2-5	CASRTGAWETQYF	TGTGCCAGCCGGACAGGGGCATGGGAGACCCAGTACTTC
.	TRBV15	TRBD2	TRBJ2-1	CATSRLAGGPAHNEQFF	TGTGCCACCAGCAGACTAGCGGGAGGACCGGCCCACAATGAGCAGTTCTTC
.	TRBV30	.	TRBJ2-5	CAWSLSETQYF	TGTGCCTGGAGTCTATCGGAGACCCAGTACTTC
.	TRBV10-1	TRBD1	TRBJ2-1	CASSSLEFEGASYNEQFF	TGCGCCAGCAGTTCCCTAGAGTTCGAGGGGGCCTCCTACAATGAGCAGTTCTTC
.	TRBV5-1	.	TRBJ2-7	CASSPVRGAYEQYF	TGCGCCAGCAGCCCTGTGAGGGGGGCCTACGAGCAGTACTTC
once	TRBV2	TRBD1	TRBJ2-3	CASRDRAADTQYF	TGTGCCAGCAGGGACAGGGCGGCAGATACGCAGTATTTT
.	TRBV6-5	.	TRBJ2-1	CASSYSASVHYNEQFF	TGTGCCAGCAGTTACTCTGCTAGCGTACACTACAATGAGCAGTTCTTC
.	TRBV29-1	.	TRBJ1-1	CSVEGRQNTEAFF	TGCAGCGTTGAAGGCAGGCAGAACACTGAAGCTTTCTTT
.	TRBV5-1	.	TRBJ2-4	CASSLAPEIAKNIQYF	TGCGCCAGCAGCTTGGCTCCCGAAATAGCCAAAAACATTCAGTACTTC
.	TRBV4-1	TRBD2	TRBJ2-7	CASSGLAGVPVHEQYF	TGCGCCAGCAGCGGCCTAGCGGGAGTCCCCGTCCACGAGCAGTACTTC
once	TRBV29-1	.	TRBJ2-5	CSAPGDGQGTQYF	TGCAGCGCCCCAGGGGACGGTCAGGGGACCCAGTACTTC
.	TRBV6-1	TRBD2	TRBJ2-5	CASSELTGLAGWETQYF	TGTGCCAGCAGTGAACTGACGGGACTAGCGGGGTGGGAGACCCAGTACTTC
.	TRBV11-2	TRBD2	TRBJ2-7	CASSLGPSGGSYEQYF	TGTGCCAGCAGCTTAGGTCCTAGCGGGGGTTCCTACGAGCAGTACTTC
.	TRBV19	.	TRBJ1-1	CASSMIRTAGNTEAFF	TGTGCCAGTAGTATGATTAGGACAGCGGGAAACACTGAAGCTTTCTTT
.	TRBV2	TRBD2	TRBJ2-2	CASGSSGSKGNTGELFF	TGTGCCAGCGGGTCTAGCGGAAGCAAAGGCAACACCGGGGAGCTGTTTTTT
.	TRBV4-1	.	TRBJ2-7	CASSQGMGTRPNEQYF	TGCGCCAGCAGCCAAGGGATGGGGACACGCCCGAACGAGCAGTACTTC
.	TRBV10-3	.	TRBJ2-7	CAIMQGPMGEQYF	TGTGCCATCATGCAGGGCCCCATGGGGGAGCAGTACTTC
.	TRBV4-1	.	TRBJ2-7	CASSQAQLNINPSYEQYF	TGCGCCAGCAGCCAAGCACAGCTAAACATTAACCCCTCCTACGAGCAGTACTTC
once	TRBV5-1	TRBD2	TRBJ2-3	CASSLGGVAGADTQYF	TGCGCCAGCAGCTTGGGGGGCGTAGCGGGAGCCGATACGCAGTATTTT
.	TRBV28	TRBD1	TRBJ1-1	CASSTGTANTEAFF	TGTGCCAGCAGTACGGGGACAGCGAACACTGAAGCTTTCTTT
.	TRBV5-6	.	TRBJ1-1	CASSKTGEAFF	TGTGCCAGCAGCAAAACAGGGGAAGCTTTCTTT
.	TRBV25-1	.	TRBJ1-1	CASSESSWTEAFF	TGTGCCAGCAGTGAATCATCCTGGACTGAAGCTTTCTTT
.	TRBV7-2	TRBD2	TRBJ2-7	CASSLGWGLAAYEQYF	TGTGCCAGCAGCTTAGGTTGGGGACTAGCGGCATACGAGCAGTACTTC
.	TRBV28	TRBD2	TRBJ2-3	CASTLGGSGRATDTQYF	TGTGCCAGCACCCTAGGGGGGAGCGGGAGAGCAACAGATACGCAGTATTTT
.	TRBV29-1	.	TRBJ2-3	CSVEDGLAGGQYF	TGCAGCGTTGAAGATGGCTTGGCCGGCGGTCAGTATTTT
.	TRBV19	.	TRBJ1-4	CASSPKLTRAGEKLFF	TGTGCCAGTAGTCCCAAACTGACCAGGGCGGGGGAAAAACTGTTTTTT
.	TRBV5-1	TRBD1	TRBJ1-2	CASSLAVQGFGYTF	TGCGCCAGCAGCTTGGCGGTACAGGGGTTTGGCTACACCTTC
.	TRBV4-1	.	TRBJ2-3	CASSQEILAADTQYF	TGCGCCAGCAGCCAAGAGATCCTAGCTGCGGATACGCAGTATTTT
.	TRBV21-1	.	TRBJ2-5	CASSTGPHGYF	TGTGCCAGCAGCACCGGCCCGCATGGGTACTTC
.	TRBV5-1	.	TRBJ2-7	CASSSLYEQYF	TGCGCCAGCAGCTCTCTCTACGAGCAGTACTTC
few	TRBV6-5	TRBD1	TRBJ2-1	CASSYRTGKGGEQFF	TGTGCCAGCAGTTACAGGACAGGGAAGGGGGGTGAGCAGTTCTTC
.	TRBV2	.	TRBJ2-1	CASSGGGWGRGNEQFF	TGTGCCAGCAGTGGCGGCGGTTGGGGGCGGGGGAATGAGCAGTTCTTC
.	TRBV2	TRBD1	TRBJ2-1	CASIRDRVSGEQFF	TGTGCCAGCATCCGGGACAGGGTTTCGGGTGAGCAGTTCTTC